The clone carrying this T cell receptor (beta chain) has a count of ten or more. Its specificity is not known. CDR3 length: 15 residues. The V gene end was trimmed by 6 bases and the J gene end by 2 bases; junction bases not matched to a gene: 5. Per the authors' pipeline: A classifier of distant metastasis in papillary thyroid cancer was built from CDR3 differences (across clinicopathological groups). MiXCR reprocessed the PCR reads for TCRdb. These V and J calls rely on TCRdb rather than the paper's analysis. The table includes tens of thousands of clones, 10% to 11% detected once. This sample was included in a study of metastatic and nonmetastatic thyroid tumors. About the study: Peripheral blood and tumor or nodule samples from malignant and benign thyroid patients were compared.

Points from the study as a whole: The study reportedly found significantly higher TCR beta diversity in malignant thyroid tumors than benign nodules, in blood and tumor.

No patient received treatment before thyroid surgery. The receptor was isolated from a female donor with papillary thyroid cancer or a benign thyroid nodule (not recorded which). Some clones in this sample may be carry-over from other donors' samples. The sequencing sample was made of blood. The chain couples TRBV12-3 or TRBV12-4 to TRBJ2-1; 9 bases are shared with TRBD1. The CDR3 nucleotides read TGTGCCAGCAGCAGGGACAGGGCCCCCTACAATGAGCAGTTCTTC. Translation gives CASSRDRAPYNEQFF.